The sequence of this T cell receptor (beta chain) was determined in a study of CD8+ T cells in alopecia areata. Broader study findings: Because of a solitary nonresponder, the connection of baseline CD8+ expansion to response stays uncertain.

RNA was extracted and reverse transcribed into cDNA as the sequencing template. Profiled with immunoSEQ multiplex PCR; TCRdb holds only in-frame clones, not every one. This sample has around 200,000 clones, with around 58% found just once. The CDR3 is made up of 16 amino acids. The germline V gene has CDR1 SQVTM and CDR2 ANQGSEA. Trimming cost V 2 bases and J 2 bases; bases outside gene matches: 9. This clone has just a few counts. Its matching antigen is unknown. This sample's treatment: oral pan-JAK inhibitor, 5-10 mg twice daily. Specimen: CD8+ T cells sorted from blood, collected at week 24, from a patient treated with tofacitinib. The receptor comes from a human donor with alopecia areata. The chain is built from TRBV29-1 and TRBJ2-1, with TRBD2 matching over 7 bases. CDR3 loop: CSVELSTGLTYNEQFF. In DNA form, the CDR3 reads TGCAGCGTTGAACTCTCGACGGGACTAACCTACAATGAGCAGTTCTTC.